Shown below are 18 T cell receptor beta chains from a single sample sequenced in a study of cytomegalovirus exposure and HLA in healthy donors. Primers: 60 Vbeta forward and 13 Jbeta reverse. The assay was immunoSEQ multiplex PCR, and TCRdb's table has in-frame clones only and misses some. The sample lists approximately 170,000 clones; around 80% were seen once. Sample: PBMCs. The source of these receptors is a human donor in good health.

The chain links TRBV19 to TRBJ1-5, with a weak D call TRBD1 (5 bases). The CDR3 contains 14 residues. Germline V lookup: CDR1 LNHDA, CDR2 SQIVND (reference sequence). Trimming stripped 7 bases from V and 5 bases from J, with 15 bases between. The CDR3 is CASNFQGGYQPQHF. Written as DNA, the CDR3 is TGTGCCAGTAACTTTCAGGGAGGGTATCAGCCCCAGCATTTT.

The V call is TRBV2, the J call TRBJ2-7; 9 nucleotides agree with TRBD1. This CDR3 region has 14 residues. The germline V gene has CDR1 SNHLY and CDR2 FYNNEI. Unmatched junction bases numbered 5, after V lost 6 bases and J lost 2 bases. The CDR3 nucleotides read TGTGCCAGCAGCTGGGACAGGGCAACCTACGAGCAGTACTTC. It specifies CASSWDRATYEQYF.

This clone was counted once. This chain links TRBV4-3 with TRBJ1-1; D unresolved. CDR1 LGHNA and CDR2 YSLEER come from the germline V gene. V lost 0 bases to trimming and J lost 3 bases, with 8 bases between them. This CDR3 is 14 amino acids long. The CDR3 here is CASSQEEGYTEAFF. The DNA of the CDR3 is TGCGCCAGCAGCCAAGAAGAGGGTTACACTGAAGCTTTCTTT.

The J gene is TRBJ2-7, the V gene TRBV6-1; D is uncertain. V was cut by 6 bases and J by 0 bases, with 9 bases left in between. CDR1 MNHNS and CDR2 SASEGT come from the germline V gene. This CDR3 has 13 residues. CDR3 DNA: TGTGCCAGCAGCTCGTTCTTCTCCTACGAGCAGTACTTC. Translated: CASSSFFSYEQYF.

The V and J genes are TRBV7-9 and TRBJ2-1, with 7 bases fitting TRBD2. The CDR3 runs 15 residues. The V gene's germline CDR1 is SEHNR and CDR2 FQNEAQ (reference sequence). V gave up 4 bases and J gave up 7 bases; unmatched junction bases: 10. DNA for the CDR3: TGTGCCAGCAGCTCATCTACCGGGGGAGGGAATGAGCAGTTCTTC. Translation gives CASSSSTGGGNEQFF.

This rearrangement joins TRBV7-9 to TRBJ2-7; tentatively, D is TRBD1 (6 bases). This CDR3 has 14 amino acids. V lost 6 bases to trimming and J lost 12 bases, with 24 bases between them. Germline V gene data show CDR1 as SEHNR and CDR2 as FQNEAQ (reference sequence). CDR3 sequence reads: CASSFTGTPRVLYF. The CDR3 coding sequence is TGTGCCAGCAGTTTTACCGGGACACCCCGAGTATTGTACTTC.

Here the CDR3 DNA reads TGTGCCAGCAGCGTAGGGGCAGGCTATGGCTACACCTTC. Protein sequence: CASSVGAGYGYTF. The chain links TRBV9 to TRBJ1-2; D call uncertain. This CDR3 has 13 amino acids. Germline V lookup: CDR1 SGDLS, CDR2 YYNGEE. The V and J ends lost 0 bases and 4 bases respectively, with 7 bases between them. Supplemented by reference TRBV9 and TRBJ1-2, the full variable domain reads DSGVTQTPKHLITATGQRVTLRCSPRSGDLSVYWYQQSLDQGLQFLIQYYNGEERAKGNILERFSAQQFPDLHSELNLSSLELGDSALYFCASSVGAGYGYTFGSGTRLTVV.

The V call is TRBV9, the J call TRBJ1-3; 10 bases agree with TRBD1. V lost 1 base, J lost 1 base, and 2 bases stayed unmatched. The CDR3 runs to 16 residues. Germline CDR1 reads SGDLS; CDR2 reads YYNGEE. CDR3 protein: CASSVRDRGSGNTIYF. The CDR3 region has the DNA TGTGCCAGCAGCGTACGGGACAGGGGTTCTGGAAACACCATATATTTT.

This clone has a handful of counts. J is TRBJ1-1 and V is TRBV7-8; the D is unclear. V lost 5 bases and J lost 11, with 15 bases in between. CDR1 and CDR2 from the germline V gene are SGHVS and FQNEAQ. The CDR3 has 12 residues. The CDR3 sequence is CASSPGKPSAFF. As DNA, the CDR3 is TGTGCCAGCAGCCCAGGCAAGCCATCGGCTTTCTTT.

This clone was detected a few times. This chain connects TRBV9 to TRBJ1-3; D is uncertain. Germline V gives CDR1 SGDLS, CDR2 YYNGEE. This CDR3 has 13 amino acids. V was cut by 4 bases and J by 3 bases, with 8 bases left in between. Here the CDR3 DNA reads TGTGCCAGCAGCCCTACCCTTGGAAACACCATATATTTT. It specifies CASSPTLGNTIYF.

This clone was seen once. The CDR3 region is CAISESAGQGGRNTEAFF. CDR3 nucleotide sequence: TGTGCCATCAGTGAGTCAGCGGGACAGGGAGGTCGGAACACTGAAGCTTTCTTT. V and J are TRBV10-3 and TRBJ1-1; 9 positions match TRBD1. The J segment lost 1 base and the V segment lost 0 bases, leaving 9 bases of the junction unmatched. In germline, CDR1 is ENHRY, CDR2 SYGVKD. The CDR3 loop spans 18 amino acids.

The chain has TRBV13 and TRBJ1-1; D ambiguous. CDR3 size: 15 residues. Deletions cut 3 bases from V and 0 bases from J, with 11 bases between. Germline-derived CDR1 and CDR2 are PRHDT and FYEKMQ (reference sequence). The chain's CDR3 is CASSLTGRVNTEAFF. DNA for the CDR3: TGTGCCAGCAGCTTGACGGGTCGCGTGAACACTGAAGCTTTCTTT.

This clone was picked up a small number of times. The genes are TRBV7-8 and TRBJ1-1, with TRBD1 matching 7 bases. The CDR3 totals 18 residues. The trim removed 2 bases at V and 1 base at J, leaving 13 bases unmatched. From germline, CDR1 is SGHVS and CDR2 FQNEAQ. The CDR3 spells CASSLPKQGSGGNTEAFF. The CDR3 DNA follows: TGTGCCAGCAGCTTACCGAAACAGGGGAGCGGAGGGAACACTGAAGCTTTCTTT.

The chain is built from TRBV11-3 and TRBJ1-1; 7 bases map to TRBD1. Per the germline V gene, CDR1 is SGHNT and CDR2 is YENEEA. This CDR3 has 13 amino acids. The V gene end was trimmed by 4 bases and the J gene end by 10 bases; junction bases not matched to a gene: 9. The CDR3 here is CASSYTGAGSAFF. The DNA for the CDR3 is TGTGCCAGCAGCTATACAGGGGCCGGTTCAGCTTTCTTT.

This clone occurred a few times. The rearrangement uses TRBV6-5 and TRBJ1-1; D may be TRBD1 (6 bases). V was trimmed by 2 bases and J by 1 base, leaving 11 bases between them. The CDR3 loop spans 15 amino acids. Germline lookup yields CDR1 MNHEY and CDR2 SVGAGI. CDR3 residues: CASSYPKDRNTEAFF. Written as DNA, the CDR3 is TGTGCCAGCAGTTACCCCAAGGACAGGAACACTGAAGCTTTCTTT.

The V and J genes are TRBV4-3 and TRBJ1-2; no reliable D call. V dropped 0 bases and J dropped 8 bases, with 16 bases sitting between them. The CDR3 is 15 amino acids. Germline V gene lookup returns CDR1 LGHNA and CDR2 YSLEER. CDR3 region: CASSQDPSALGGYTF. CDR3 nucleotide sequence: TGCGCCAGCAGCCAAGACCCCTCGGCTCTCGGGGGCTACACCTTC.

About this clone itself: At one of its ends the junction is not consistent with the germline gene, which may arise from a read error. The chain recombines TRBV7-7 with TRBJ2-7; possibly TRBD1 for D (6 bases). Looked up from germline, CDR1 is SSHAT and CDR2 is FNYEAQ (reference sequence). This CDR3 spans 15 amino acids. The CDR3 reads CASSPGPGVSYEQYF. The CDR3, as DNA: TGTGCTAGCAGCCCAGGCCCAGGGGTCTCCTACGAGCAGTACTTC. The full variable domain, in which reference TRBV7-7 and TRBJ2-7 provide the parts outside the CDR3, is GAGVSQSPRYKVTKRGQDVTLRCDPISSHATLYWYQQALGQGPEFLTYFNYEAQPDKSGLPSDRFSAERPEGSISTLTIQRTEQRDSAMYRCASSPGPGVSYEQYFGPGTRLTVT.

J is TRBJ2-1 and V is TRBV6-5; 8 bases map to TRBD2. This CDR3 region has 15 residues. The germline V gene encodes CDR1 MNHEY and CDR2 SVGAGI. Germline trimming cut 5 bases from V and 4 bases from J; bases unmatched to any gene: 7. The CDR3 nucleotides read TGTGCCAGCAGTGCCGGGGGGGGCCGATACAATGAGCAGTTCTTC. As protein: CASSAGGGRYNEQFF.